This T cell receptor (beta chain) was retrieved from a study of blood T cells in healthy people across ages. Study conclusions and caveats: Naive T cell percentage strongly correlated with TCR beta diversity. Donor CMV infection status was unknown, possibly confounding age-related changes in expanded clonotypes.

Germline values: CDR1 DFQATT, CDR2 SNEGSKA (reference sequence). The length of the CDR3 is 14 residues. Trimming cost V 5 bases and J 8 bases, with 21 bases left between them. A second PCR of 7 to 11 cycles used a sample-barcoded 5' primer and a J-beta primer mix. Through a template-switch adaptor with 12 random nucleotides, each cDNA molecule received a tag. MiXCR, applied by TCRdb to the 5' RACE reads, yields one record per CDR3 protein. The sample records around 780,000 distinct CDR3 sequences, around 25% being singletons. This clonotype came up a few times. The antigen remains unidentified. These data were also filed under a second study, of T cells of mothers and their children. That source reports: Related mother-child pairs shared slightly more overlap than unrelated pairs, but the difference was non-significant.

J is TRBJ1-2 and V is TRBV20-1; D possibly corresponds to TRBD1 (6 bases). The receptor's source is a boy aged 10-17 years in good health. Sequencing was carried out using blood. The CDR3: CSADISNRAGGYTF. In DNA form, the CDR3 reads TGCAGTGCTGACATCTCCAACAGGGCTGGCGGCTACACCTTC.